A single sample is the source of the 13 T cell receptor beta chains below, sequenced in a study of radiation and T cells in renal cell carcinoma. Profiling relied on immunoSEQ multiplex PCR, and the TCRdb table lists in-frame clones only, not all of them. The data contain approximately 65,000 clones, 60% to 85% of them singletons. Time point meaning: blood 4 weeks post-SBRT, at nephrectomy. Treatment of the sample: 15 Gy SBRT to primary tumor, nephrectomy 4 weeks later. This specimen was blood, taken from a patient whose treatment included radiotherapy and nephrectomy. These receptors came from a man in his 60s with renal cell carcinoma.

The chain joins TRBV11-3 to TRBJ2-5; 9 bases agree with TRBD2. The V and J ends lost 2 bases and 5 bases, in that order; junction bases with no gene match: 21. The germline V gene encodes CDR1 SGHNT and CDR2 YENEEA. The CDR3 contains 20 residues. CDR3 region: CASSLLHWGGLAGREETQYF. The CDR3 coding sequence is TGTGCCAGCAGCTTACTCCACTGGGGAGGGCTAGCGGGACGCGAGGAGACCCAGTACTTC.

V and J are TRBV28 and TRBJ1-5; 8 bases fit TRBD1. The CDR3 runs to 17 residues. With 4 bases clipped from V and 1 base from J, the junction kept 9 bases outside the gene matches. In germline, CDR1 is MDHEN, CDR2 SYDVKM. The CDR3 spells CASSSPQGAWSNQPQHF. The CDR3 DNA reads TGTGCCAGCAGTTCCCCGCAGGGGGCATGGAGCAATCAGCCCCAGCATTTT.

The V and J genes are TRBV6-1 and TRBJ2-2; 7 nucleotides line up with TRBD1. Germline CDR1 reads MNHNS; CDR2 reads SASEGT. V lost 2 bases and J lost 1; bases outside the gene matches: 4. This CDR3 has 16 amino acids. In DNA form, the CDR3 reads TGTGCCAGCAGTGAACAGGGGGTTCAGAACACCGGGGAGCTGTTTTTT. This sequence encodes CASSEQGVQNTGELFF.

The gene calls are TRBV18 and TRBJ1-1, with 8 bases that match TRBD1. V lost 3 bases, J lost 6 bases, and 15 bases stayed unmatched. CDR3 size: 17 residues. Germline V lookup: CDR1 KGHSH, CDR2 LQKENI. The CDR3: CASSPTVLDRVYSEAFF. CDR3 sequence (DNA): TGTGCCAGCTCACCCACGGTACTGGACAGGGTTTATTCTGAAGCTTTCTTT.

The sample holds a few counts of this clone. The genes are TRBV6-5 and TRBJ2-2; D is perhaps TRBD2 (5 bases). In germline, CDR1 is MNHEY, CDR2 SVGAGI. The length of the CDR3 is 13 residues. The V end lost 5 bases, the J end lost 4 bases, and 8 bases lay between the germline ends. In nucleotides, the CDR3 is TGTGCCAGCAGTGCGGGTGGCACCGGGGAGCTGTTTTTT. This translates into CASSAGGTGELFF.

This clone was seen only once. This chain connects TRBV7-3 to TRBJ2-3; 8 bases are a match to TRBD2. The junction had 2 bases not matched to a gene; V was cut back by 4 bases and J by 2 bases. Germline V gives CDR1 SGHTA, CDR2 FQGTGA. The CDR3 extends over 14 amino acids. The CDR3 nucleotides are TGTGCCAGCAGCTCGGGACTAGTCACAGATACGCAGTATTTT. Translation: CASSSGLVTDTQYF.

The chain has TRBV19 and TRBJ1-5; 7 bases match TRBD1. V lost 4 bases and J lost 7; bases outside the gene matches: 7. The CDR3 spans 14 residues. Germline loops: CDR1 LNHDA, CDR2 SQIVND (reference sequence). CDR3 in DNA: TGTGCCAGTAGTACCCCGGGACAGTCCCAGCCCCAGCATTTT. Its protein is CASSTPGQSQPQHF.

The rearrangement links TRBV29-1 to TRBJ1-1; D not resolved. The CDR3 has 11 residues. Per the germline V gene, CDR1 is SQVTM and CDR2 is ANQGSEA. The V and J ends lost 5 bases and 0 bases respectively, with 4 bases between them. CDR3 coding DNA: TGCAGCGTTCCGGTGAACACTGAAGCTTTCTTT. Its protein product is CSVPVNTEAFF.

This chain joins TRBV14 and TRBJ2-3, with TRBD2 matching over 11 bases. V was pared by 4 bases and J by 2 bases, with 8 bases of the junction left unmatched. The CDR3 contains 17 residues. Germline V gene lookup returns CDR1 SGHDN and CDR2 FVKESK. The CDR3 loop is CASSLRLAGPPTDTQYF. Here the CDR3 DNA reads TGTGCCAGCAGCCTCCGACTAGCGGGGCCCCCCACAGATACGCAGTATTTT.

The chain combines TRBV25-1 with TRBJ1-6; possibly TRBD1 for D (5 bases). Germline assignment: CDR1 MGHDK and CDR2 SYGVNS. V gave up 4 bases and J gave up 9 bases, with 10 bases separating them. CDR3 length: 13 residues. CDR3 loop: CASSGDLGSPLHF. In nucleotides, the CDR3 is TGTGCCAGCAGTGGGGACTTAGGTTCACCCCTCCACTTT.

J is TRBJ1-1 and V is TRBV5-1; 12 bases line up with TRBD1. CDR1 SGHRS and CDR2 YFSETQ come from the germline V gene. With 0 bases clipped from V and 10 bases from J, the junction kept 16 bases outside the gene matches. The CDR3 has 18 residues. The CDR3 region is CASSLGPGQGARLSGAFF. Written as DNA, the CDR3 is TGCGCCAGCAGCTTGGGACCGGGACAGGGGGCCCGGTTAAGCGGAGCTTTCTTT.

The rearrangement links TRBV19 to TRBJ2-2; D is possibly TRBD1 (6 bases). CDR1 LNHDA and CDR2 SQIVND come from the germline V gene (reference sequence). V shed 1 base and J shed 4 bases, with 13 bases lying between them. This CDR3 spans 16 amino acids. The CDR3 reads CASSIAAGVGTGELFF. Here the CDR3 DNA reads TGTGCCAGTAGTATAGCGGCAGGGGTGGGCACCGGGGAGCTGTTTTTT.

The rearrangement links TRBV4-1 to TRBJ2-1, with D possibly TRBD2 on 7 matching bases. CDR1 and CDR2 from the germline V gene are MGHRA and YSYEKL. V was shortened by 0 bases and J by 4 bases, with 13 bases between the two germline ends. This CDR3 has 16 residues. CDR3 in amino acids: CASSQDPGGIYNEQFF. In DNA, the CDR3 is TGCGCCAGCAGCCAAGATCCGGGGGGCATTTACAATGAGCAGTTCTTC.